This TCR beta chain was sequenced during a study of blood T cell repertoires in COVID-19. In the study overall: Researchers got acute and convalescent COVID-19 samples from the United States, Italy and Spain. PBMCs, B-cell-depleted T cells, or T cells provided the cDNA or gDNA that made up the material.

The V segment lost 4 bases and the J segment 4 bases; nucleotides outside the gene matches: 3. The CDR3 has 14 amino acids. CDR1 is MRHNA and CDR2 is SNTAGT in the germline V gene. The repertoire was sequenced with immunoSEQ multiplex PCR; TCRdb's copy has only in-frame clones and lacks some. In the table there are around 260,000 clones, roughly 86% of which are singletons. The sequenced material came from peripheral blood. The chain is built from TRBV6-4 and TRBJ1-5; 8 positions match TRBD1. This TCR was sampled from a human donor in a cohort sampled during active COVID-19. CDR3 in amino acids: CASSADRGNQPQHF. Here the CDR3 DNA reads TGTGCCAGCAGTGCAGACAGGGGAAATCAGCCCCAGCATTTT.